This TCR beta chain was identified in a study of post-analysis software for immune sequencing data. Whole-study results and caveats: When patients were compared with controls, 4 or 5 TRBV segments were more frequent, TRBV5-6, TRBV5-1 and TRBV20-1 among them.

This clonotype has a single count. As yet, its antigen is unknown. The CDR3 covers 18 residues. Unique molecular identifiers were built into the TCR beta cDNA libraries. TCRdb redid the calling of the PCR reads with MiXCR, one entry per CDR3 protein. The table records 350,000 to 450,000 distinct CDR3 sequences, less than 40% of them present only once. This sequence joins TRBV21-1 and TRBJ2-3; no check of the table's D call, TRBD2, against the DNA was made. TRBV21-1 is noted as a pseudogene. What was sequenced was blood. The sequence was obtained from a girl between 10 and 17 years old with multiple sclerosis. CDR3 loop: CASSGTGTSGDGTDTQYF. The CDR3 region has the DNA TGTGCCAGCAGCGGAACCGGGACTAGCGGGGACGGCACAGATACGCAGTATTTT.